This T cell receptor beta chain was documented in a study of control samples from healthy donors and cancer patients. This clone has a single count. The CDR3 spans 13 residues. Germline V gives CDR1 LGHDT, CDR2 YNNKEL (reference sequence). The V gene lost 1 base and the J gene lost 0 bases, with 3 bases spanning the gap. The table came from immunoSEQ multiplex PCR; TCRdb's copy has only in-frame clones and leaves some out. The sample carries around 99,000 clones, around nine tenths recorded once. The J gene is TRBJ1-2, the V gene TRBV3-1 (or the pseudogene TRBV3-2); D is undetermined. Sequences were obtained from blood. The TCR sequence derives from a human donor in good health. The donor label of this sample is uncertain. The CDR3 DNA follows: TGTGCCAGCAGCCAAGGGGCTAACTATGGCTACACCTTC. Translation: CASSQGANYGYTF.